A single sample is the source of the 16 T cell receptor beta chains below, sequenced in a study of shared clonotypes between healthy human individuals. It was CD45RO-negative cells, positively selected for CCR7, that made up naive CD8 cells, with terminally differentiated effector memory CD45RA+ cells excluded. This table comes from immunoSEQ multiplex PCR, and its TCRdb copy is limited to in-frame clones, with some not included. The data show around 2,000,000 clones, about 95% seen once. The sequenced sample was naive CD8+ T cells sorted from blood. The origin of the receptors is a man between 18 and 35 years old in good health.

The chain is built from TRBV7-9 and TRBJ2-5; the match to TRBD2 covers 9 bases. The V segment lost 2 bases and the J segment 3 bases; nucleotides outside the gene matches: 4. Germline lookup yields CDR1 SEHNR and CDR2 FQNEAQ (reference sequence). There are 15 residues in the CDR3. CDR3 residues: CASSLWAGGEETQYF. CDR3 sequence (DNA): TGTGCCAGCAGCTTATGGGCGGGAGGGGAAGAGACCCAGTACTTC.

This clone was observed once. The junction shows a germline mismatch at one end, possibly a read error. The V and J genes are TRBV6-5 and TRBJ2-7, with D uncertain. This CDR3 has 13 residues. In germline, CDR1 is MNHEY, CDR2 SVGAGI. CDR3 bases: TGTGCCAGCAGTCACTCCGAGTCGCTGGATAGGTACTTC. Translating gives CASSHSESLDRYF.

The V call is TRBV5-1, the J call TRBJ2-5, with TRBD2 matching over 9 bases. Looked up from germline, CDR1 is SGHRS and CDR2 is YFSETQ. The CDR3 consists of 15 residues. V gave up 1 base and J gave up 1 base; unmatched junction bases: 2. The CDR3 spells CASSLLAGSQETQYF. For the CDR3, the DNA is TGCGCCAGCAGCTTGCTAGCGGGAAGCCAAGAGACCCAGTACTTC.

V usage is TRBV6-1 and J usage is TRBJ1-6; a weak D match, TRBD1 (6 bases). The ends were cut back, 2 bases at V and 8 bases at J, with 22 bases in the middle. Germline V lookup: CDR1 MNHNS, CDR2 SASEGT. CDR3 length: 18 amino acids. Here the CDR3 DNA reads TGTGCCAGCAGTGAAAATGGGCCGTACAGGGAGTCGGATTCACCCCTCCACTTT. This translates into CASSENGPYRESDSPLHF.

The rearrangement uses TRBV19 and TRBJ1-1; no reliable D call. Germline-derived CDR1 and CDR2 are LNHDA and SQIVND (reference sequence). The CDR3 consists of 15 residues. With 3 bases removed from V and 3 bases from J, the gap between germline ends came to 14 bases. The CDR3 is CASSISPNLYTEAFF. The CDR3 DNA reads TGTGCCAGTAGTATCTCTCCCAATCTGTACACTGAAGCTTTCTTT.

V gene TRBV7-6 combines with J gene TRBJ1-1; D gene uncertain. V dropped 4 bases and J dropped 4 bases, with 10 bases sitting between them. Germline-derived CDR1 and CDR2 are SGHVS and FNYEAQ. The CDR3 spans 13 residues. This CDR3 is CASSSGGGTEAFF. In DNA, the CDR3 is TGTGCCAGCAGCTCGGGCGGTGGCACTGAAGCTTTCTTT. Filled out from reference TRBV7-6 and TRBJ1-1, the complete variable domain reads GAGVSQSPRYKVTKRGQDVALRCDPISGHVSLYWYRQALGQGPEFLTYFNYEAQQDKSGLPNDRFSAERPEGSISTLTIQRTEQRDSAMYRCASSSGGGTEAFFGQGTRLTVV.

The chain couples TRBV20-1 to TRBJ1-2; no firm D call. The CDR3 covers 11 residues. V was cut by 2 bases and J by 8 bases, with 9 bases left in between. Germline V lookup: CDR1 DFQATT, CDR2 SNEGSKA (reference sequence). CDR3 coding DNA: TGCAGTGCTAGAAGTGGGAGCGGCTACACCTTC. Its translation is CSARSGSGYTF.

This rearrangement joins TRBV9 to TRBJ2-5; 13 nucleotides match TRBD2. The CDR3 has 18 residues. Germline V gene data show CDR1 as SGDLS and CDR2 as YYNGEE. The V segment lost 3 bases and the J segment 3 bases; nucleotides outside the gene matches: 11. For the CDR3, the DNA is TGTGCCAGCAGCGCCGGACTAGCGGGAGTCGGATGGGAAGAGACCCAGTACTTC. Its translation: CASSAGLAGVGWEETQYF.

CDR3 DNA sequence: TGTGCCAGCAGTGACCCCCTCGGCGTAGACTCACCCCTCCACTTT. Translation gives CASSDPLGVDSPLHF. The chain combines TRBV6-1 with TRBJ1-6; no reliable D call. V was clipped by 3 bases and J by 10 bases, with 16 bases between them. This CDR3 contains 15 residues. Germline loops: CDR1 MNHNS, CDR2 SASEGT.

The chain couples TRBV28 to TRBJ1-5; D uncertain. There are 16 residues in the CDR3. The V gene's germline CDR1 is MDHEN and CDR2 SYDVKM. V was shortened by 4 bases and J by 1 base, with 14 bases between the two germline ends. The CDR3 DNA is TGTGCCAGCAGTTCGCGGAGGGAATTAAGCAATCAGCCCCAGCATTTT. It encodes CASSSRRELSNQPQHF. The full variable domain, with the rest looked up from reference TRBV28 and TRBJ1-5, is DVKVTQSSRYLVKRTGEKVFLECVQDMDHENMFWYRQDPGLGLRLIYFSYDVKMKEKGDIPEGYSVSREKKERFSLILESASTNQTSMYLCASSSRRELSNQPQHFGDGTRLSIL.

This clone was seen a single time. The chain recombines TRBV11-2 with TRBJ2-7; 13 bases align to TRBD2. V shed 6 bases, J shed 7 bases, and the junction held 9 bases outside the gene matches. The CDR3 runs to 15 residues. Germline lookup yields CDR1 SGHAT and CDR2 FQNNGV. Here the CDR3 DNA reads TGTGCCAGCAGTTTGACTAGCGGGAGGCCCGAGGAGCAGTACTTC. It yields the protein CASSLTSGRPEEQYF.

V and J are TRBV7-6 and TRBJ1-1; 7 bases fit TRBD1. V lost 8 bases, J lost 6 bases, and 12 bases stayed unmatched. This CDR3 region has 14 residues. The germline CDR1 and CDR2 sequences are SGHVS and FNYEAQ. The CDR3 DNA reads TGTGCCAGCCGGGGAGGGGGCCTTGCGGCTGAAGCTTTCTTT. Translation gives CASRGGGLAAEAFF.

The V call is TRBV2, the J call TRBJ1-2; D call uncertain. V lost 4 bases and J 3 bases, leaving 12 bases between the germline ends. CDR3 length equals 14 residues. Germline V gene sequence: CDR1 SNHLY, CDR2 FYNNEI. The CDR3 here is CASSGGEGYYGYTF. For the CDR3, the DNA is TGTGCCAGCAGTGGTGGGGAAGGGTACTATGGCTACACCTTC. Combining the CDR3 with reference TRBV2 and TRBJ1-2 gives the whole variable domain EPEVTQTPSHQVTQMGQEVILRCVPISNHLYFYWYRQILGQKVEFLVSFYNNEISEKSEIFDDQFSVERPDGSNFTLKIRSTKLEDSAMYFCASSGGEGYYGYTFGSGTRLTVV.

In regard to this clone: Other DNA sequences of this sample code for an identical CDR3. V gene TRBV19 combines with J gene TRBJ2-7; 7 bases are shared with TRBD1. The CDR3 sequence is 14 residues long. Losses at the gene ends were 3 bases for V and 3 bases for J; bases not matched to a gene: 5. CDR1 is LNHDA and CDR2 is SQIVND in the germline V gene (reference sequence). The CDR3 spells CASSIGTGDYEQYF. In nucleotides, the CDR3 is TGTGCCAGTAGTATCGGAACAGGGGACTACGAGCAGTACTTC.

The chain joins TRBV4-1 to TRBJ2-5; the D gene is possibly TRBD2 (6 bases). Trimming cost V 1 base and J 5 bases, with 14 bases left between them. Germline CDR1 MGHRA, CDR2 YSYEKL. The CDR3 has 15 residues. The CDR3 nucleotides read TGCGCCAGCAGCCAAGGTGTTGGGGGGTTCGAGACCCAGTACTTC. Its protein product is CASSQGVGGFETQYF.

The CDR3 nucleotides read TGTGCCAGCAGCTTGGAACAGGATGAAAAACTGTTTTTT. Translating gives CASSLEQDEKLFF. This sequence joins TRBV5-4 and TRBJ1-4; D may be TRBD1 (5 bases). CDR3 length: 13 residues. In germline, CDR1 is SGHNT, CDR2 YYREEE (reference sequence). The V end was cut by 0 bases, the J end by 6 bases, with 6 bases between. Looking up the rest from reference TRBV5-4 and TRBJ1-4 gives the full variable domain: ETGVTQSPTHLIKTRGQQVTLRCSSQSGHNTVSWYQQALGQGPQFIFQYYREEENGRGNFPPRFSGLQFPNYSSELNVNALELDDSALYLCASSLEQDEKLFFGSGTQLSVL.